The following is a TCR beta chain sequence with its context. Its antigen remains unknown. The data were obtained in a study of cytomegalovirus exposure and HLA in healthy donors. Findings of the study overall: Reports showed the classifier diagnosing cytomegalovirus status with high specificity and sensitivity. One later analysis, an examination of the roughly 110 validation repertoires, found that first-cohort TCR clusters tended to co-occur in them.

The donors belonged to the roughly 110-subject validation cohort, separate from the approximately 670-subject first cohort. Measured with immunoSEQ multiplex PCR; TCRdb has only the in-frame clones, and not every one. Here the sample spans over 75,000 clones, 85% being singletons. The germline CDR1 and CDR2 sequences are MNHEY and SVGAGI. V gave up 2 bases and J gave up 2 bases; unmatched junction bases: 3. The CDR3 contains 16 residues. The chain combines TRBV6-5 with TRBJ2-3; 11 bases line up with TRBD2. The material sequenced was PBMCs. The sequence was collected from a man younger than 30 in good health and CMV-seropositive. The CDR3 here is CASSYGTSGFTDTQYF. The CDR3 DNA reads TGTGCCAGCAGTTACGGGACTAGCGGATTCACAGATACGCAGTATTTT.